Presented here are 3 T cell receptor beta chains from one specimen sequenced in a study of cytomegalovirus exposure and HLA in healthy donors. Researchers ran the PCR with 60 Vbeta and 13 Jbeta primers. Profiled with immunoSEQ multiplex PCR; TCRdb holds only in-frame clones, not every one. The sample holds 35,000 to 55,000 clones; about half are singletons and the top ten take roughly 5.5%. Sequencing was done on a sample of PBMCs. The receptors derive from a man in his fifties or sixties in good health and CMV-seronegative.

This clone occurred once. The chain uses TRBV6-1 and TRBJ1-1, with a weak D call TRBD1 (6 bases). This CDR3 region has 13 residues. Between the trimmed V and J ends, which lost 7 bases and 10 bases, there was a span of 19 bases. The germline CDR1 and CDR2 sequences are MNHNS and SASEGT. CDR3: CASIAGGRGGAFF. The CDR3 DNA reads TGTGCCAGCATTGCGGGGGGCCGAGGAGGAGCTTTCTTT.

V usage is TRBV13 and J usage is TRBJ2-7, with 7 positions matching TRBD2. The CDR3 consists of 14 residues. Germline CDR1 is PRHDT and CDR2 is FYEKMQ (reference sequence). V dropped 5 bases and J dropped 0; count of bases not matched to a gene: 4. CDR3 nucleotide sequence: TGTGCCAGCAGCGCCGCTAGCGGCTCCTACGAGCAGTACTTC. Translated: CASSAASGSYEQYF.

The chain combines TRBV30 with TRBJ2-7; TRBD1 might be the D (6 bases). Germline loops: CDR1 GTSNPN, CDR2 SVGIG (reference sequence). The CDR3 is made up of 12 amino acids. V lost 7 bases and J lost 2, with 12 bases in between. CDR3 DNA sequence: TGTGCCTCTCTGACAGGTCCCTACGAGCAGTACTTC. It yields the protein CASLTGPYEQYF.